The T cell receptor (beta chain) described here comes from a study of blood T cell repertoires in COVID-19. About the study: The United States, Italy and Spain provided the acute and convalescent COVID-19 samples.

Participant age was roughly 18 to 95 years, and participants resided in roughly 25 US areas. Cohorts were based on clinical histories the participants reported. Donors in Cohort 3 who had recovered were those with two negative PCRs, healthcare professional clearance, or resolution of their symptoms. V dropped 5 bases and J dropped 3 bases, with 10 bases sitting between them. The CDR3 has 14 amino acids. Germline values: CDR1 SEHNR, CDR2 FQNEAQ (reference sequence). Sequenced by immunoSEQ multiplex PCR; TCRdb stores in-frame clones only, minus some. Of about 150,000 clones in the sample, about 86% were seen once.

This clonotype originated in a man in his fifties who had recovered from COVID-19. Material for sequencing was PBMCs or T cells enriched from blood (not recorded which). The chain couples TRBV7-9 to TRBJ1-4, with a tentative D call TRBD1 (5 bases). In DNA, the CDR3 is TGTGCCAGCAGCCTCGGGGGAGCTAATGAAAAACTGTTTTTT. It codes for CASSLGGANEKLFF.